The next 30 T cell receptor beta chains were all read from a single sample in a study of CD8+CD57+ T cells in acquired aplastic anemia. Previously, flow cytometry had revealed CD8+CD57+ cell expansion in the patients chosen for sequencing. TCR beta VDJ combinations and CDR3 sequences were profiled from genomic DNA. TCRdb independently ran MiXCR on the reads; one entry per CDR3 protein. The sample includes under 350,000 distinct CDR3 sequences, approximately 58% seen only once; the top ten take around 1.3%. The sequencing input was sorted CD4+, CD8+, or CD8+CD57+ T cells (not recorded which) from PBMCs. These receptors all come from a human donor with aplastic anemia.

A word on this clonotype: A much larger clone differs from this one at a single base, so this may be a read error. CDR3 loop: CASSLDLRGSGYAF. Written as DNA, the CDR3 is TGTGCCAGCAGTTTAGATTTGCGGGGGAGTGGCTACGCCTTC. The V and J genes are TRBV27 and TRBJ1-2, with a tentative D call TRBD1 (5 bases). The CDR3 runs 14 residues. Germline assignment: CDR1 MNHEY and CDR2 SMNVEV (reference sequence).

This clonotype appeared a single time. CDR3 loop: CASSRQGVNQPQHF. Written as DNA, the CDR3 is TGTGCCAGTAGTAGACAGGGTGTTAATCAGCCCCAGCATTTT. The chain recombines TRBV19 with TRBJ1-5; 7 bases are a match to TRBD1. The CDR3 consists of 14 residues. CDR1 and CDR2 (germline): LNHDA, SQIVND (reference sequence). V was pared by 4 bases and J by 4 bases, with 4 bases of the junction left unmatched.

J is TRBJ2-7 and V is TRBV7-8, with TRBD2 as a possible D gene (5 bases). The CDR3 sequence is 14 residues long. Germline CDR1 reads SGHVS; CDR2 reads FQNEAQ. Trimming cost V 6 bases and J 0 bases, with 12 bases left between them. CDR3 DNA sequence: TGTGCCAGCAGACTAGACACGATCTCCTACGAGCAGTACTTC. Translated, it gives CASRLDTISYEQYF.

This clonotype was observed many times. The V gene is TRBV20-1, the J gene TRBJ1-5; possibly TRBD1 for D (6 bases). Trimming cost V 2 bases and J 4 bases, with 18 bases left between them. CDR3 length: 16 amino acids. The germline CDR1 and CDR2 sequences are DFQATT and SNEGSKA (reference sequence). Here the CDR3 reads CSARPIDRNFNQPQHF. The DNA of the CDR3 is TGCAGTGCTAGACCCATCGACAGGAACTTTAATCAGCCCCAGCATTTT.

This clonotype was observed a few times. The chain joins TRBV15 to TRBJ1-5; D is unclear. Germline values: CDR1 LNHNV, CDR2 YYDKDF (reference sequence). CDR3 size: 16 residues. V lost 4 bases and J lost 2, with 15 bases in between. CDR3 in DNA: TGTGCCACCAGCAATAAGGAGACATGGGGCAATCAGCCCCAGCATTTT. Translating it yields CATSNKETWGNQPQHF.

Concerning this clonotype itself: Germline is not matched at one junction end, which may reflect a read error. V usage is TRBV7-7 and J usage is TRBJ2-7; D is perhaps TRBD2 (5 bases). Germline V gives CDR1 SSHAT, CDR2 FNYEAQ (reference sequence). The CDR3 runs to 14 residues. The CDR3 spells CASSQRLGRDEQYF. The CDR3 DNA reads as TGTGCTAGCAGCCAGAGGCTAGGGAGAGACGAGCAGTACTTC. Using reference TRBV7-7 and TRBJ2-7 for the parts outside the CDR3, the full variable domain is GAGVSQSPRYKVTKRGQDVTLRCDPISSHATLYWYQQALGQGPEFLTYFNYEAQPDKSGLPSDRFSAERPEGSISTLTIQRTEQRDSAMYRCASSQRLGRDEQYFGPGTRLTVT.

This clonotype has a count of ten or more. The chain couples TRBV7-2 to TRBJ2-5; D is unclear. Germline CDR1 reads SGHTA; CDR2 reads FQGNSA. Between the trimmed V and J ends, which lost 5 bases and 2 bases, there was a span of 12 bases. This CDR3 contains 14 residues. The CDR3 region is CASSPARVQETQYF. In nucleotides, the CDR3 is TGTGCCAGCAGCCCAGCACGAGTGCAAGAGACCCAGTACTTC.

This clonotype has a count of ten or more. The V call is TRBV7-7, the J call TRBJ2-5, with 10 bases lining up with TRBD1. CDR3 length equals 14 residues. With 6 bases clipped from V and 7 bases from J, the junction kept 8 bases outside the gene matches. The germline V gene has CDR1 SSHAT and CDR2 FNYEAQ (reference sequence). DNA of the CDR3: TGTGCCAGCAGTATCGACAGGGGGCCGGGGACCCAGTACTTC. It translates to CASSIDRGPGTQYF.

This chain connects TRBV7-3 to TRBJ2-1; 12 nucleotides align to TRBD2. Looked up from germline, CDR1 is SGHTA and CDR2 is FQGTGA. V shed 0 bases, J shed 4 bases, and the junction held 4 bases outside the gene matches. This CDR3 comprises 17 residues. The CDR3 DNA reads TGTGCCAGCAGCTTAACGTTCGGGACTAGCGGGTACAATGAGCAGTTCTTC. Protein sequence: CASSLTFGTSGYNEQFF. Drawing the rest from reference TRBV7-3 and TRBJ2-1, the complete variable domain is GAGVSQTPSNKVTEKGKYVELRCDPISGHTALYWYRQSLGQGPEFLIYFQGTGAADDSGLPNDRFFAVRPEGSVSTLKIQRTERGDSAVYLCASSLTFGTSGYNEQFFGPGTRLTVL.

The genes are TRBV20-1 and TRBJ2-7; TRBD1 matches 9 bases. CDR3 length equals 15 residues. Germline trimming cut 3 bases from V and 5 bases from J; bases unmatched to any gene: 11. CDR1 and CDR2 from the germline V gene are DFQATT and SNEGSKA (reference sequence). CDR3 residues: CSARPAGQGNHEQYF. CDR3 DNA: TGCAGTGCTAGGCCAGCGGGACAGGGTAACCACGAGCAGTACTTC.

About this clonotype: This is likely a read error, given that the CDR3 carries no conserved phenylalanine or tryptophan at its end. The J gene is TRBJ2-1, the V gene TRBV6-6; 11 nucleotides match TRBD2. Germline V CDR1 and CDR2: MNHNY, SVGAGI (reference sequence). The CDR3 has 16 residues. The CDR3 protein is CVSSQPTSGTYNEQFL. DNA of the CDR3: TGTGTCAGCAGTCAACCGACTAGCGGGACCTACAATGAGCAGTTCCTC.

The table lists this clonotype with many counts. This chain links TRBV5-8 with TRBJ1-4; 9 nucleotides agree with TRBD1. Trimming cost V 4 bases and J 8 bases; bases outside gene matches: 9. CDR1 SGHTS and CDR2 YDEGEE come from the germline V gene. The CDR3 covers 15 residues. DNA of the CDR3: TGTGCCAGCAGCCTTAAGGGGACAGGGCGAGAAAAACTGTTTTTT. Translated, it gives CASSLKGTGREKLFF.

In its sample, this clonotype was seen a few times. V gene TRBV10-3 combines with J gene TRBJ1-2; TRBD1 aligns across 7 bases. The CDR3 runs to 16 residues. V trimming: 6 bases; J trimming: 8 bases; junction bases outside the gene matches: 18. Looked up from germline, CDR1 is ENHRY and CDR2 is SYGVKD. Here the CDR3 reads CAISAGQFQGEDGYTF. CDR3 nucleotide sequence: TGTGCCATCAGCGCTGGCCAGTTCCAGGGGGAAGACGGCTACACCTTC.

This clonotype was counted at least ten times. The chain combines TRBV18 with TRBJ1-1, with no clear D. Germline assignment: CDR1 KGHSH and CDR2 LQKENI. CDR3 length equals 14 residues. V was pared by 3 bases and J by 0 bases, with 8 bases between. CDR3 nucleotides: TGTGCCAGCTCACCTCGAGGTGTGAACACTGAAGCTTTCTTT. Its protein product is CASSPRGVNTEAFF.

This clonotype came up many times. V is TRBV12-3 or TRBV12-4 and J is TRBJ1-6, with 9 bases fitting TRBD1. CDR3 size: 15 residues. V was clipped by 2 bases and J by 9 bases; unmatched bases: 5. CDR3 protein: CASSLRTGVGSPLHF. CDR3 sequence (DNA): TGTGCCAGCAGTTTAAGGACAGGGGTTGGTTCACCCCTCCACTTT.

The V call is TRBV11-2, the J call TRBJ2-3, with D unclear. Germline values: CDR1 SGHAT, CDR2 FQNNGV. The CDR3 length is 16 residues. V was pared by 4 bases and J by 8 bases, with 22 bases between. The CDR3 loop is CASSSPSRVITGTQYF. Here the CDR3 DNA reads TGTGCCAGCAGCTCCCCGTCAAGGGTGATCACCGGTACGCAGTATTTT.

This clonotype has only a few counts. The V and J genes are TRBV27 and TRBJ1-6; possible D gene TRBD1, 6 bases. The CDR3 runs to 12 residues. V was clipped by 7 bases and J by 11 bases, with 12 bases between them. CDR1 and CDR2 from the germline V gene are MNHEY and SMNVEV (reference sequence). For the CDR3, the DNA is TGTGCCAGCACCCAGGGGAATACACCCCTCCACTTT. Its protein product is CASTQGNTPLHF.

J is TRBJ2-2 and V is TRBV25-1, with D unresolved. Trimming took off 9 bases at V and 6 bases at J, with 14 bases between the two ends. The CDR3 extends over 13 amino acids. CDR1 is MGHDK, CDR2 SYGVNS, per germline. The CDR3 DNA follows: TGTGCCAGTGATATTGACCTCCCCGGGGAGCTGTTTTTT. Translation: CASDIDLPGELFF. Variable domain in full (rest from reference TRBV25-1 and TRBJ2-2): EADIYQTPRYLVIGTGKKITLECSQTMGHDKMYWYQQDPGMELHLIHYSYGVNSTEKGDLSSESTVSRIRTEHFPLTLESARPSHTSQYLCASDIDLPGELFFGEGSRLTVL.

The V and J genes are TRBV5-1 and TRBJ1-2; D not resolved. Germline V gives CDR1 SGHRS, CDR2 YFSETQ. The CDR3 is made up of 13 amino acids. Trimming removed 2 bases from V and 3 bases from J, with 8 bases in between. CDR3 sequence: CASSFGQDYGYTF. The CDR3 DNA sequence: TGCGCCAGCAGCTTTGGGCAGGACTATGGCTACACCTTC.

About this clonotype itself: A clone one base away is much larger, so this may be a read error. The gene calls are TRBV3-1 and TRBJ1-1; 9 nucleotides line up with TRBD1. The CDR3 totals 15 residues. Germline V gene data show CDR1 as LGHDT and CDR2 as YNNKEL (reference sequence). The CDR3 loop is CASSQGTGKNTKAFF. The CDR3 bases are TGTGCCAGCAGCCAGGGGACAGGGAAGAACACTAAAGCTTTCTTT. The full variable domain, with the rest looked up from reference TRBV3-1 and TRBJ1-1, is DTAVSQTPKYLVTQMGNDKSIKCEQNLGHDTMYWYKQDSKKFLKIMFSYNNKELIINETVPNRFSPKSPDKAHLNLHINSLELGDSAVYFCASSQGTGKNTKAFFGQGTRLTVV.

V usage is TRBV15 and J usage is TRBJ1-6; D uncertain. The V gene's germline CDR1 is LNHNV and CDR2 YYDKDF (reference sequence). Trimming left V 5 bases short and J 12 bases short, with 11 bases between. The CDR3 has 12 residues. This CDR3 is CATSGSRLPLHF. The CDR3 region has the DNA TGTGCCACCAGCGGATCCCGGTTACCCCTCCACTTT.

This chain joins TRBV25-1 and TRBJ2-7; 7 bases are a match to TRBD1. V dropped 3 bases and J dropped 2; count of bases not matched to a gene: 1. This CDR3 spans 13 amino acids. CDR1 and CDR2 from the germline V gene are MGHDK and SYGVNS. The CDR3, as DNA: TGTGCCAGCAGTGATGGACAGGCCTACGAGCAGTACTTC. This sequence encodes CASSDGQAYEQYF.

About this clonotype itself: An end of the junction differs from the germline gene, which may be a read error. The genes are TRBV7-9 and TRBJ2-1; 14 nucleotides match TRBD2. In germline, CDR1 is SEHNR, CDR2 FQNEAQ (reference sequence). This CDR3 region has 17 residues. The CDR3 DNA follows: TGTGCCAGCAGCTTATTAGGGACTAGCGGGAGATTTGATGAGCGGTTCTTC. Protein: CASSLLGTSGRFDERFF.

The chain has TRBV10-3 and TRBJ2-1; TRBD2 is a possible D gene (6 bases). The CDR3 spans 12 residues. The V gene's germline CDR1 is ENHRY and CDR2 SYGVKD. This chain's CDR3 is CAMETRPNEQFF. CDR3 nucleotides: TGTGCTATGGAGACTAGGCCCAATGAGCAGTTCTTC.

This chain connects TRBV29-1 to TRBJ2-7, with 13 bases that match TRBD2. The junction had 4 bases not matched to a gene; V was cut back by 4 bases and J by 4 bases. In germline, CDR1 is SQVTM, CDR2 ANQGSEA. This CDR3 is 14 amino acids long. The DNA of the CDR3 is TGCAGCGTTGGGACTAGCGGGAGTCTGTACGAGCAGTACTTC. Encoded protein: CSVGTSGSLYEQYF.

This clonotype has a handful of counts. The V gene is TRBV29-1, the J gene TRBJ2-7; 7 bases agree with TRBD1. V lost 7 bases, J lost 5 bases, and 8 bases stayed unmatched. The germline V gene encodes CDR1 SQVTM and CDR2 ANQGSEA. The CDR3 loop spans 12 amino acids. Here the CDR3 DNA reads TGCAGCGCGGTAGGGACAGCGGACGAGCAGTACTTC. It is translated as CSAVGTADEQYF.

V gene TRBV30 combines with J gene TRBJ2-1; D may be TRBD2 (5 bases). There are 11 residues in the CDR3. Germline CDR1 reads GTSNPN; CDR2 reads SVGIG (reference sequence). V lost 0 bases to trimming and J lost 9 bases, with 6 bases between them. Here the CDR3 reads CAWSVRGEQFF. DNA for the CDR3: TGTGCCTGGAGTGTACGGGGTGAGCAGTTCTTC.

This chain links TRBV9 with TRBJ2-1; D gene unclear. CDR1 and CDR2 (germline): SGDLS, YYNGEE. The V and J ends lost 7 bases and 0 bases respectively, with 11 bases between them. The CDR3 has 14 amino acids. The CDR3 loop reads CASADSSSYNEQFF. DNA for the CDR3: TGTGCCAGCGCAGACTCGAGCTCCTACAATGAGCAGTTCTTC. The full variable domain, completed using reference TRBV9 and TRBJ2-1, is DSGVTQTPKHLITATGQRVTLRCSPRSGDLSVYWYQQSLDQGLQFLIQYYNGEERAKGNILERFSAQQFPDLHSELNLSSLELGDSALYFCASADSSSYNEQFFGPGTRLTVL.

The chain employs TRBV9 and TRBJ2-7; TRBD1 agrees at 10 bases. Germline lookup yields CDR1 SGDLS and CDR2 YYNGEE. The CDR3 has 16 amino acids. V gave up 3 bases and J gave up 2 bases; unmatched junction bases: 8. The CDR3 coding sequence is TGTGCCAGCAGCGGGACAGGGGGGGTCAAAACCTACGAGCAGTACTTC. Translating gives CASSGTGGVKTYEQYF.

Many counts were recorded for this clonotype. This chain links TRBV6-2 or TRBV6-3 with TRBJ1-1; a possible D gene is TRBD1 (6 bases). The ends were cut back, 5 bases at V and 4 bases at J, with 11 bases in the middle. The CDR3 length is 13 residues. Germline V gene data show CDR1 as MNHEY and CDR2 as SVGEGT. In nucleotides, the CDR3 is TGTGCCAGCAGTGCACAGGGAGCCACTGAAGCTTTCTTT. Residues: CASSAQGATEAFF.